The 25 T cell receptor beta chains below were found in one sample sequenced in a study of identical twins. TCRdb analysed the 5' RACE reads with MiXCR anew, one entry per CDR3 protein. The table shows about 470,000 distinct CDR3 sequences, with approximately 24% occurring only once. Another study also made use of these data, one on T cells expressing NK-cell markers.

The sequenced material came from CD4+ T cells sorted from blood. Receptor source: a woman between 18 and 29 years old in good health.

V is TRBV12-3 or TRBV12-4 and J is TRBJ2-3, with 8 bases that match TRBD1. The CDR3 extends over 15 amino acids. The J segment lost 5 bases and the V segment lost 5 bases, leaving 9 bases of the junction unmatched. CDR3 coding DNA: TGTGCCAGCAGTCGGGACAGGACTTCAGGAGATACGCAGTATTTT. Translation: CASSRDRTSGDTQYF.

The chain uses TRBV7-2 and TRBJ2-1, with TRBD2 identical over 14 bases. Germline V CDR1 and CDR2: SGHTA, FQGNSA. The CDR3 covers 15 residues. With V trimmed by 1 base and J by 9 bases, 2 bases remained unmatched. CDR3 loop: CASSLGGLAGGEQFF. The CDR3 DNA sequence: TGTGCCAGCAGCTTAGGAGGACTAGCGGGAGGTGAGCAGTTCTTC. Together with reference TRBV7-2 and TRBJ2-1, the CDR3 gives the full variable domain: GAGVSQSPSNKVTEKGKDVELRCDPISGHTALYWYRQSLGQGLEFLIYFQGNSAPDKSGLPSDRFSAERTGGSVSTLTIQRTQQEDSAVYLCASSLGGLAGGEQFFGPGTRLTVL.

CDR3 nucleotides: TGTGCCAGCAGCTTACAGGGGTCGGCCTACGAGCAGTACTTC. Residues: CASSLQGSAYEQYF. The rearrangement uses TRBV5-5 and TRBJ2-7, with TRBD1 matching over 7 bases. The CDR3 covers 14 residues. J gave up 2 bases and V 2 bases, and 4 bases lay outside the gene matches. Germline CDR1 SGHKS, CDR2 YYEKEE (reference sequence).

CDR3 residues: CASSQVGGYEAFF. CDR3 DNA sequence: TGTGCCAGCAGCCAAGTTGGCGGCTATGAAGCTTTCTTT. The chain combines TRBV4-2 with TRBJ1-1, with D hard to call. In germline, CDR1 is LGHNA, CDR2 YNFKEQ. The V and J ends lost 1 base and 7 bases respectively, with 10 bases between them. The CDR3 covers 13 residues.

J is TRBJ2-1 and V is TRBV5-1; a possible D gene is TRBD2 (6 bases). The CDR3 has 15 amino acids. Germline V gene lookup returns CDR1 SGHRS and CDR2 YFSETQ. Trimming took off 7 bases at V and 0 bases at J, with 14 bases between the two ends. CDR3 nucleotide sequence: TGCGCCAGCCGGACCGGGACTTTCTCCTACAATGAGCAGTTCTTC. Translating gives CASRTGTFSYNEQFF.

This clonotype has more than one count but fewer than ten. The genes are TRBV18 and TRBJ2-1, with 9 bases identical to TRBD2. The CDR3 loop spans 12 amino acids. Germline-derived CDR1 and CDR2 are KGHSH and LQKENI. Trimming at V came to 3 bases and at J to 14 bases, leaving 5 bases not matched to a gene. The CDR3 region has the DNA TGTGCCAGCTCACCGTTAGCGGGAGACAAGTTCTTC. This gives the protein CASSPLAGDKFF.

This clonotype was counted between two and nine times. The chain carries TRBV7-3 and TRBJ2-1; a possible D gene is TRBD2 (5 bases). The CDR3 spans 13 residues. Looked up from germline, CDR1 is SGHTA and CDR2 is FQGTGA. The V end lost 3 bases, the J end lost 8 bases, and 11 bases lay between the germline ends. In nucleotides, the CDR3 is TGTGCCAGCAGCTTCCGGGGAACAGATGAGCAGTTCTTC. Translated: CASSFRGTDEQFF.

The CDR3 is CASNDRGVANYGYTF. CDR3 nucleotide sequence: TGTGCCAGTAATGACAGGGGGGTAGCTAACTATGGCTACACCTTC. The J gene is TRBJ1-2, the V gene TRBV19; 9 bases fit TRBD1. The CDR3 extends over 15 amino acids. Germline V gene data show CDR1 as LNHDA and CDR2 as SQIVND (reference sequence). V dropped 7 bases and J dropped 0; count of bases not matched to a gene: 6.

The chain has TRBV20-1 and TRBJ2-7; 14 nucleotides align to TRBD2. Germline loops: CDR1 DFQATT, CDR2 SNEGSKA (reference sequence). The CDR3 length is 14 residues. The trim removed 5 bases at V and 7 bases at J, leaving 7 bases unmatched. CDR3 region: CSALGLAGVGEQYF. CDR3 nucleotides: TGCAGTGCTCTGGGACTAGCGGGGGTGGGGGAGCAGTACTTC.

The chain combines TRBV5-1 with TRBJ1-1, with D unresolved. V was pared by 1 base and J by 2 bases, with 9 bases between. The CDR3 spans 14 residues. Germline lookup yields CDR1 SGHRS and CDR2 YFSETQ. In DNA, the CDR3 is TGCGCCAGCAGCTTGTTAGTGGTTAACACTGAAGCTTTCTTT. Encoded protein: CASSLLVVNTEAFF.

V usage is TRBV6-5 and J usage is TRBJ2-2; 7 nucleotides align to TRBD1. J was trimmed by 5 bases and V by 5 bases; bases with no gene match: 8. Germline CDR1 is MNHEY and CDR2 is SVGAGI. The CDR3 has 15 amino acids. The CDR3 DNA follows: TGTGCCAGCAGTACTTGGGACAGAAAGACCGGGGAGCTGTTTTTT. Amino acids: CASSTWDRKTGELFF.

The chain is built from TRBV5-1 and TRBJ2-1, with D perhaps TRBD1 or TRBD2 (6 bases each). Trimming shortened V by 4 bases and J by 5 bases, and 16 bases separated the two germline ends. Germline-derived CDR1 and CDR2 are SGHRS and YFSETQ. CDR3 length: 15 residues. The CDR3 sequence is CASSGGGVKDNEQFF. The CDR3, as DNA: TGCGCCAGCAGCGGGGGCGGGGTAAAAGACAATGAGCAGTTCTTC. Full variable domain (rest looked up from reference TRBV5-1 and TRBJ2-1): KAGVTQTPRYLIKTRGQQVTLSCSPISGHRSVSWYQQTPGQGLQFLFEYFSETQRNKGNFPGRFSGRQFSNSRSEMNVSTLELGDSALYLCASSGGGVKDNEQFFGPGTRLTVL.

The table lists this clonotype with many counts. This sequence joins TRBV15 and TRBJ2-1; maybe TRBD1 (6 bases). The CDR3 runs to 15 residues. Per germline, CDR1 LNHNV and CDR2 YYDKDF (reference sequence). V dropped 4 bases and J dropped 4 bases, with 14 bases sitting between them. The CDR3 here is CATSKTGTLYNEQFF. CDR3 coding DNA: TGTGCCACCAGCAAAACAGGGACGTTATACAATGAGCAGTTCTTC.

The table lists this clonotype with a few counts. J is TRBJ2-3 and V is TRBV5-1; either TRBD1 or TRBD2 may supply D (5 bases each). Germline-derived CDR1 and CDR2 are SGHRS and YFSETQ. V lost 0 bases, J lost 5 bases, and 13 bases lay in between. The length of the CDR3 is 15 residues. The DNA of the CDR3 is TGCGCCAGCAGCTTGGAGATTAGTGGGGGAGATACGCAGTATTTT. Its translation: CASSLEISGGDTQYF.

The gene calls are TRBV6-1 and TRBJ1-1, with D perhaps TRBD1 (6 bases). From germline, CDR1 is MNHNS and CDR2 SASEGT. V lost 6 bases and J 6 bases, leaving 17 bases between the germline ends. The CDR3 length is 14 residues. Written as DNA, the CDR3 is TGTGCCAGCAGGCCAGGGGTAGCTTGGCCTGAAGCTTTCTTT. This translates into CASRPGVAWPEAFF.

The J gene is TRBJ2-1, the V gene TRBV7-8, with TRBD1 matching 9 bases. This CDR3 is built from 15 residues. Germline-derived CDR1 and CDR2 are SGHVS and FQNEAQ. Germline trimming cut 5 bases from V and 9 bases from J; bases unmatched to any gene: 11. The CDR3 sequence: CASSPRRDRASEQFF. CDR3 DNA sequence: TGTGCCAGCAGCCCCAGGAGGGACAGGGCAAGTGAGCAGTTCTTC.

CDR3 loop: CASSPMGQGYEQYF. CDR3 DNA sequence: TGTGCCAGCAGCCCTATGGGACAGGGCTACGAGCAGTACTTC. J is TRBJ2-7 and V is TRBV7-8; 9 bases map to TRBD1. The J segment lost 3 bases and the V segment lost 5 bases, leaving 5 bases of the junction unmatched. Germline V gene sequence: CDR1 SGHVS, CDR2 FQNEAQ. This CDR3 region has 14 residues.

This clonotype was seen a few times. CDR3 in DNA: TGCAGTGCTAGAGGAGGACTAGCGTCGGGTGAGCAGTTCTTC. Encoded protein: CSARGGLASGEQFF. This rearrangement joins TRBV20-1 to TRBJ2-1, with 9 bases lining up with TRBD2. Germline V gene lookup returns CDR1 DFQATT and CDR2 SNEGSKA (reference sequence). V shed 1 base, J shed 9 bases, and the junction held 7 bases outside the gene matches. The CDR3 is 14 amino acids.

V gene TRBV10-3 combines with J gene TRBJ1-1; TRBD1 might be the D (5 bases). Germline CDR1 reads ENHRY; CDR2 reads SYGVKD. CDR3 size: 11 residues. Trimming pared 0 bases from V and 10 bases from J, leaving 6 bases between. The CDR3 loop reads CAISESGPAFF. The CDR3 nucleotides read TGTGCCATCAGTGAGTCGGGACCAGCTTTCTTT.

This clonotype was detected a few times. The chain combines TRBV20-1 with TRBJ2-1; D not resolved. The germline CDR1 and CDR2 sequences are DFQATT and SNEGSKA (reference sequence). The CDR3 runs 16 residues. Trimming took off 0 bases at V and 9 bases at J, with 21 bases between the two ends. CDR3 in DNA: TGCAGTGCTAGAGATCCGGCACTCCTCAATGTTGGTGAGCAGTTCTTC. This codes for CSARDPALLNVGEQFF.

This clonotype was found a few times. The chain has TRBV5-1 and TRBJ2-1, with D tentatively TRBD2 (5 bases). This CDR3 has 16 residues. Germline V gene lookup returns CDR1 SGHRS and CDR2 YFSETQ. Trimming took 1 base from V and 7 from J, leaving 18 bases between them. The CDR3 loop is CASSLLARALANEQFF. CDR3 in DNA: TGCGCCAGCAGCTTGTTAGCGCGGGCTCTGGCGAATGAGCAGTTCTTC.

This sequence joins TRBV5-1 and TRBJ1-1; D remains unclear. CDR1 SGHRS and CDR2 YFSETQ come from the germline V gene. This CDR3 is built from 16 residues. V gave up 2 bases and J gave up 2 bases, with 16 bases separating them. This CDR3 is CASSFRPPGRNTEAFF. CDR3 DNA: TGCGCCAGCAGCTTCCGGCCTCCCGGGCGTAACACTGAAGCTTTCTTT. The variable domain in full, completed from reference TRBV5-1 and TRBJ1-1, reads KAGVTQTPRYLIKTRGQQVTLSCSPISGHRSVSWYQQTPGQGLQFLFEYFSETQRNKGNFPGRFSGRQFSNSRSEMNVSTLELGDSALYLCASSFRPPGRNTEAFFGQGTRLTVV.

The genes are TRBV20-1 and TRBJ2-1; D uncertain. Germline CDR1 DFQATT, CDR2 SNEGSKA (reference sequence). The CDR3 loop spans 11 amino acids. V dropped 4 bases and J dropped 10 bases, with 11 bases sitting between them. The CDR3 sequence: CSANSPREQFF. The CDR3 region has the DNA TGCAGTGCTAACTCCCCCAGGGAGCAGTTCTTC.

The chain joins TRBV9 to TRBJ2-1; D gene ambiguous. The CDR3 is 11 residues long. V was trimmed by 6 bases and J by 8 bases, leaving 9 bases between them. CDR1 SGDLS and CDR2 YYNGEE come from the germline V gene. The CDR3 spells CASTNSHEQFF. As DNA, the CDR3 is TGTGCCAGCACCAACAGTCATGAGCAGTTCTTC.

This clonotype showed up many times. This chain joins TRBV7-3 and TRBJ1-1; D is ambiguous. Trimming stripped 4 bases from V and 4 bases from J, with 16 bases between. This CDR3 is 15 amino acids long. Germline lookup yields CDR1 SGHTA and CDR2 FQGTGA. The CDR3 DNA reads as TGTGCCAGCAGCTGGGTCTCGGTTGAGGGCACTGAAGCTTTCTTT. This gives the protein CASSWVSVEGTEAFF.